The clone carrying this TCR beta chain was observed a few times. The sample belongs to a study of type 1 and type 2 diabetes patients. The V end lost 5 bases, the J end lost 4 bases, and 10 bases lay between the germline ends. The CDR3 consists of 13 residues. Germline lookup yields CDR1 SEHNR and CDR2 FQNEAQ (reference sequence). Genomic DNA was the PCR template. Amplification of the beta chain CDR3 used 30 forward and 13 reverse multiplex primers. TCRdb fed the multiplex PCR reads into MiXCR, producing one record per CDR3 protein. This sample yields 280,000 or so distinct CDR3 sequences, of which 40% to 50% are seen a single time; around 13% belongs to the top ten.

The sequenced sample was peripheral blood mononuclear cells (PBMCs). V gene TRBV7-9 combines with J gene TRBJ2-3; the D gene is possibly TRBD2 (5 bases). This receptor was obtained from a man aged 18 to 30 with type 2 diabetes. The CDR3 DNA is TGTGCCAGCAGCCGAGGGTTCTCAGATACGCAGTATTTT. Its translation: CASSRGFSDTQYF.